One and the same sample provided the 12 T cell receptor beta chains below, sequenced in a study of blood T cell repertoires in COVID-19. Method: immunoSEQ multiplex PCR; TCRdb's copy keeps in-frame clones and lacks some. This sample has around 140,000 clones, with 75% to 90% found just once. Sequences were obtained from peripheral blood. These receptors were taken from a man aged 50 to 60 with active COVID-19.

The J gene is TRBJ1-6, the V gene TRBV6-5; TRBD1 might be the D (6 bases). This CDR3 has 14 residues. V lost 6 bases and J lost 8, with 14 bases in between. Per germline, CDR1 MNHEY and CDR2 SVGAGI. For the CDR3, the DNA is TGTGCCAGCAGGCAGTCCTGGGGGCATTCACCCCTCCACTTT. This codes for CASRQSWGHSPLHF.

J is TRBJ2-2 and V is TRBV19; D is perhaps TRBD1 (6 bases). The germline V gene encodes CDR1 LNHDA and CDR2 SQIVND (reference sequence). V was pared by 4 bases and J by 3 bases, with 18 bases between. CDR3 size: 17 residues. The CDR3 DNA follows: TGTGCCAGTAGTAGGTCTGAAGGGGGATTTTACACCGGGGAGCTGTTTTTT. Amino acids: CASSRSEGGFYTGELFF.

The gene calls are TRBV5-4 and TRBJ2-5, with 14 bases lining up with TRBD2. Germline values: CDR1 SGHNT, CDR2 YYREEE (reference sequence). The CDR3 consists of 16 residues. Trimming removed 2 bases from V and 1 base from J; junction bases left unmatched: 1. The CDR3 sequence is CASSLGTSGSQETQYF. In DNA, the CDR3 is TGTGCCAGCAGCTTAGGGACTAGCGGGAGCCAAGAGACCCAGTACTTC.

The rearrangement links TRBV7-6 to TRBJ1-3; D ambiguous. The CDR3 spans 16 residues. V lost 3 bases and J lost 4, with 16 bases in between. In germline, CDR1 is SGHVS, CDR2 FNYEAQ. The CDR3 loop reads CASSLAELAVGNTIYF. Here the CDR3 DNA reads TGTGCCAGCAGCTTGGCCGAATTGGCAGTGGGAAACACCATATATTTT.

The gene calls are TRBV27 and TRBJ2-1, with 7 bases fitting TRBD2. Germline loops: CDR1 MNHEY, CDR2 SMNVEV (reference sequence). The J segment lost 1 base and the V segment lost 7 bases, leaving 10 bases of the junction unmatched. This CDR3 spans 16 amino acids. The CDR3 DNA is TGTGCCAGCACCCAGGGAGGGGTCCAATCCTACAATGAGCAGTTCTTC. Amino acids: CASTQGGVQSYNEQFF.

V usage is TRBV6-5 and J usage is TRBJ1-2; D is uncertain. CDR3 length: 12 amino acids. Trimming stripped 8 bases from V and 5 bases from J, with 12 bases between. The germline gives CDR1 MNHEY, CDR2 SVGAGI. The CDR3 loop reads CASWAGLYGYTF. The DNA for the CDR3 is TGTGCCAGCTGGGCAGGACTTTATGGCTACACCTTC.

The rearrangement uses TRBV4-3 and TRBJ2-5; D possibly corresponds to TRBD2 (6 bases). CDR3 size: 15 residues. Trimming took 0 bases from V and 5 from J, leaving 13 bases between them. CDR1 is LGHNA and CDR2 is YSLEER in the germline V gene. CDR3 sequence (DNA): TGCGCCAGCAGCCAAGATTGGAGGGTTGGGGAGACCCAGTACTTC. Translation: CASSQDWRVGETQYF.

The chain is built from TRBV21-1 and TRBJ2-5; TRBD2, the table's D call, lacks a check against the DNA. TRBV21-1 is noted as a pseudogene. CDR3 size: 19 residues. CDR3 bases: TGTGCCAGCAGCAAAGCACGGTATGCTAGCGGGGGAATCCAAGAGACCCAGTACTTC. Protein: CASSKARYASGGIQETQYF.

The CDR3: CASSLAGSVQYF. In DNA form, the CDR3 reads TGTGCCAGCAGTCTAGCGGGGTCAGTCCAGTACTTC. The genes are TRBV6-5 and TRBJ2-5; 9 nucleotides line up with TRBD2. Germline V CDR1 and CDR2: MNHEY, SVGAGI. The CDR3 spans 12 residues. V gave up 5 bases and J gave up 10 bases; unmatched junction bases: 5.

The chain has TRBV28 and TRBJ1-6; D is undetermined. V lost 5 bases and J lost 5, with 10 bases in between. CDR3 length: 14 residues. Germline CDR1 is MDHEN and CDR2 is SYDVKM. CDR3 protein: CASSPPQDNSPLHF. CDR3 sequence (DNA): TGTGCCAGCAGTCCACCCCAGGATAATTCACCCCTCCACTTT.

This chain uses TRBV5-1 with TRBJ2-5, with 8 bases identical to TRBD2. Germline V gives CDR1 SGHRS, CDR2 YFSETQ. The CDR3 runs to 14 residues. The ends lost 5 bases at V and 5 bases at J; junction bases unmatched: 8. CDR3 residues: CASRVSGAGETQYF. CDR3 coding DNA: TGCGCCAGCAGAGTTAGCGGGGCGGGGGAGACCCAGTACTTC.

This clone was counted once. The rearrangement joins TRBV5-1 to TRBJ1-5, with D possibly TRBD1 on 5 matching bases. Trimming left V 5 bases short and J 0 bases short, with 6 bases between. Looked up from germline, CDR1 is SGHRS and CDR2 is YFSETQ. The CDR3 is 13 residues long. The CDR3, as DNA: TGCGCCAGCAGAGGGGATAGCAATCAGCCCCAGCATTTT. Protein product: CASRGDSNQPQHF.